The present entry profiles one T cell receptor beta chain with its context. The clone's antigen remains unknown. One base away there is no much larger clone; base qualities are not given. The immunoSEQ Assay, a bias-controlled multiplex PCR, was used to amplify TCRbeta CDR3 regions from genomic DNA. Per the authors' processing: Within the assay, amplification of reference gene primers was used to estimate how many nucleated cells each sample contained. To quantify the absolute abundance of each unique TCRbeta CDR3 rearrangement, sequence reads were collapsed and filtered. For each sample, productive Simpson clonality was calculated as the square root of Simpson's diversity index over productive rearrangements. Held by TCRdb, this immuneACCESS table contains in-frame sequences only and omits some clones. Under half of the omission traces to an unresolved V gene where checked; the cause of the rest is unknown. The V and J calls and clone size were taken over from that table, and D and trimming were inferred from the DNA. For this sample there are 110,000 to 150,000 clones; more than 80% appear just once. Under 4.5% of the sample lies in the top ten.

Enrolling through a virtual design, the prospective study's participants ranged in age from roughly 18 to 90 years and lived across 20 to 30 United States geographic areas. In the prospective study, participants were assigned to cohorts based on the clinical history participants reported in a screening survey and a study questionnaire. Recovered participants in ImmuneRACE Cohort 3 were defined as having two consecutive negative NP/OP PCR tests, clearance from a healthcare professional, or resolution of symptoms. Each participant in the prospective study had whole blood, serum and a nasopharyngeal or oropharyngeal swab collected by mobile phlebotomists. Prospective study participants could optionally give additional blood draws and questionnaires over an approximately two-month period. Before DNA extraction, blood samples from the prospective study were shipped at room temperature or frozen. This sample stems from a study of blood T cell repertoires in COVID-19 (dated by TCRdb to about 2020). Regarding the research as a whole: The collaborator samples originated in the United States, Italy and Spain and spanned the acute and convalescent phases of COVID-19. Samples came from the ongoing ImmuneRACE study (first 160 participants) plus 1,254 subjects from 6 global collaborators. The prospective study material was composed of cDNA or gDNA derived from T cells, B-cell-depleted T cells, or PBMCs. The dataset comprised deeply sampled blood TCRbeta repertoires from subjects exposed to, actively infected with, or recovered from COVID-19. The repertoires were released in a freely available public database intended as a resource for research on the immune response to SARS-CoV-2. Sample metadata almost always included a de-identified subject ID, COVID-19 status, age in years and sex. HLA class I and class II types, where available, came from metadata supplied by the sample provider rather than from assay-based typing.

General conclusions and limits of the study: The quantity of clinical and demographic metadata differed by source and by participant and was supplied without curation.

V and J are trimmed by 2 bases and 8 bases, and the gene matches miss 4 bases of the junction. Inclusive of the bounding cysteine and phenylalanine, the CDR3 is 15 residues long. Only the CDR3 region is kept as DNA, spanning 45 bases read in frame from base 1. The germline V gene gives CDR1 as SNHLY and CDR2 as FYNNEI. The V gene is TRBV2 and the J gene is TRBJ1-4, with 11 bases in between that match TRBD1. The receptor was derived from a man aged 50-59 years who had recovered from COVID-19. Sequencing used PBMCs or T cells enriched from blood (not recorded which). The CDR3 has the sequence CASSERGTGGEKLFF. The sequence in DNA is TGTGCCAGCAGTGAAAGGGGGACAGGGGGAGAAAAACTGTTTTTT.